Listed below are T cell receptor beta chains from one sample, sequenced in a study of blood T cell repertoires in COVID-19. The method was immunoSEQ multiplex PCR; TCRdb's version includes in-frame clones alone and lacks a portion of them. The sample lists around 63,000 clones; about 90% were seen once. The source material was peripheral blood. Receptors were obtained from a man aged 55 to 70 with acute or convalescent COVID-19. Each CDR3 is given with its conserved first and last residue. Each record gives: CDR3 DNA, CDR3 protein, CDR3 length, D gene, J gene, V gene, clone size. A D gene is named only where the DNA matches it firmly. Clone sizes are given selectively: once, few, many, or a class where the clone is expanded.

TGCGCCAGCAGCTTTACAGGGGACGAGCAGTACTTC	CASSFTGDEQYF	12	TRBD1	TRBJ2-7	TRBV5-1	NA
TGTGCCTGGACCCCCCGGGGTGTTGAGCAGTTCTTC	CAWTPRGVEQFF	12	NA	TRBJ2-1	TRBV30	NA
TGTGCCAGCATCAGGACTCCTAAATCTAGCACAGATACGCAGTATTTT	CASIRTPKSSTDTQYF	16	NA	TRBJ2-3	TRBV21-1	NA
TGCGCCAGCAGCTTGGAGACCACAGGGCACTACGAGCAGTACTTC	CASSLETTGHYEQYF	15	NA	TRBJ2-7	TRBV5-1	NA
TGTGCCAGCAAGCAGGGGCTTGGTGAAAAACTGTTTTTT	CASKQGLGEKLFF	13	NA	TRBJ1-4	TRBV6-5	NA
TGCGCCAGCAGCCCACGGACAGGTCTCAATTATGGCTACACCTTC	CASSPRTGLNYGYTF	15	TRBD1	TRBJ1-2	TRBV5-1	few
TGTGCCAGCACCACAGGGGGTAGGCCCTACGAGCAGTACTTC	CASTTGGRPYEQYF	14	TRBD1	TRBJ2-7	TRBV27	once
TGTGCCAGAGGGACACAGAGCTCTGGAAACACCATATATTTT	CARGTQSSGNTIYF	14	NA	TRBJ1-3	TRBV2	NA
TGTGCCAGTAGGAAAGCAGGGGGGCACGCAGCTTTCTTT	CASRKAGGHAAFF	13	TRBD1	TRBJ1-1	TRBV19	once
TGTGCCAGCAGTCCCATTGGAAACACCATATATTTT	CASSPIGNTIYF	12	NA	TRBJ1-3	TRBV12-3/TRBV12-4	few
TGTGCCAGCAGCTTGGAAGGGGGGGGCTATGGCTACACCTTC	CASSLEGGGYGYTF	14	NA	TRBJ1-2	TRBV5-4	NA
TGTGCCAGCTTTCCGGGCGGAACCCCAGGAGGCTATGGCTACACCTTC	CASFPGGTPGGYGYTF	16	NA	TRBJ1-2	TRBV5-6	NA
TGCGCCAGCAGCTCGACTAGCTCCTCCTACAATGAGCAGTTCTTC	CASSSTSSSYNEQFF	15	TRBD2	TRBJ2-1	TRBV5-1	NA
TGTGCCTGGAGGCAGCGGGGGCTCGACACCGGGGAGCTGTTTTTT	CAWRQRGLDTGELFF	15	TRBD2	TRBJ2-2	TRBV30	NA
TGTGCCAGCTCACCGGTGGACAGGGTTGTGTGGGAGACCCAGTACTTC	CASSPVDRVVWETQYF	16	TRBD1	TRBJ2-5	TRBV18	NA
TGTGCCAGCAGCAGGGGACAGGCGAGCTCTGGAAACACCATATATTTT	CASSRGQASSGNTIYF	16	TRBD1	TRBJ1-3	TRBV5-4	NA
TGCGCCAGCAGCTTGGCCACCGGTGAGCAGTTCTTC	CASSLATGEQFF	12	NA	TRBJ2-1	TRBV5-1	NA
TGTGCCAGCAGTTTAAGTCTAGCGGCAGATACGCAGTATTTT	CASSLSLAADTQYF	14	TRBD2	TRBJ2-3	TRBV27	many
TGTGCCAGCAGCTTGGTTACGGGATGGGACACTGAAGCTTTCTTT	CASSLVTGWDTEAFF	15	NA	TRBJ1-1	TRBV5-4	NA
TGCGCCAGCAGCCACGATTTACTAGCGGGGGGCCGTACTAGCACAGATACGCAGTATTTT	CASSHDLLAGGRTSTDTQYF	20	TRBD2	TRBJ2-3	TRBV4-3	NA
TGTGCCAGCAGCCGGAAGGGGGGGTCTACTAGCACAGATACGCAGTATTTT	CASSRKGGSTSTDTQYF	17	NA	TRBJ2-3	TRBV11-3	NA
TGTGCCAGCAGTTATGGACAGCAGGCCACTGAAGCTTTCTTT	CASSYGQQATEAFF	14	NA	TRBJ1-1	TRBV6-5	NA
TGTGCCAGCAGCTTAGGAAGAGGGGGGGGCCACAATGAGCAGTTCTTC	CASSLGRGGGHNEQFF	16	NA	TRBJ2-1	TRBV7-2	NA
TGTGCCAGCAGCCACTTGACAACGAGCTCCTACAATGAGCAGTTCTTC	CASSHLTTSSYNEQFF	16	NA	TRBJ2-1	TRBV3-1/TRBV3-2	NA
TGTGCCAGCAGCGTCGGGACAGGGTTGGACACCGGGGAGCTGTTTTTT	CASSVGTGLDTGELFF	16	TRBD1	TRBJ2-2	TRBV9	NA
TGTGCCAGCAGTTACTCTCTTCTAGCGGGGGGCTACGAGCAGTACTTC	CASSYSLLAGGYEQYF	16	TRBD2	TRBJ2-7	TRBV6-2/TRBV6-3	NA
TGTGCCAGCAGCCAAGAATGGGGCCGATTAGACGAGCAGTTCTTC	CASSQEWGRLDEQFF	15	NA	TRBJ2-1	TRBV4-2	NA
TGTGCCACTAGTACCGGGGGCAATCAGCCCCAGCATTTT	CATSTGGNQPQHF	13	NA	TRBJ1-5	TRBV24-1	NA
TGTGCCAGCAGCCCTCCGGGACAGGGGGTATATGGCTACACCTTC	CASSPPGQGVYGYTF	15	TRBD1	TRBJ1-2	TRBV5-4	NA
TGTGCCAGCAGTTACTTACTCGAGACAGGGGGCTATGGCTACACCTTC	CASSYLLETGGYGYTF	16	TRBD1	TRBJ1-2	TRBV6-5	NA
TGTGCCACCAGCAGAGTCCTGACTAGCGGGGGGCCGAGCTCCTACGAGCAGTACTTC	CATSRVLTSGGPSSYEQYF	19	TRBD2	TRBJ2-7	TRBV15	few
TGCGCCAGCAGCTTGGCTGGGACAGTGCAAGAGACCCAGTACTTC	CASSLAGTVQETQYF	15	TRBD1	TRBJ2-5	TRBV5-1	NA
TGTGCCAGCAGTTTTGACAGGGGTCAGCCCCAGCATTTT	CASSFDRGQPQHF	13	TRBD1	TRBJ1-5	TRBV12-3/TRBV12-4	NA
TGTGCCAGCAGCTTAGAACGTTCCGTCGGGGCTAACTATGGCTACACCTTC	CASSLERSVGANYGYTF	17	NA	TRBJ1-2	TRBV7-2	NA
TGCGCCAGCAGCCCCATGGGGGCTAGCACTGAAGCTTTCTTT	CASSPMGASTEAFF	14	NA	TRBJ1-1	TRBV4-3	few
TGCAGCGTTGAATTATCGGGGGGGGCCAGGGAGACCCAGTACTTC	CSVELSGGARETQYF	15	TRBD2	TRBJ2-5	TRBV29-1	NA
TGTGCCAGCAGTGATCAGGGATGGTCACCCCTCCACTTT	CASSDQGWSPLHF	13	NA	TRBJ1-6	TRBV25-1	NA
TGCGCCAGCAGTGAGTCAAGCGGGGGGCATACCCAGTACTTC	CASSESSGGHTQYF	14	TRBD2	TRBJ2-7	TRBV10-2	few
TGCGCCAGCAGCTTGGGAAGGGACAAGGATGGCTACACCTTC	CASSLGRDKDGYTF	14	NA	TRBJ1-2	TRBV5-1	NA
TGCGCCAGCAGCTTGGGGGTAGCGGGGGATTACGAGCAGTACTTC	CASSLGVAGDYEQYF	15	TRBD2	TRBJ2-7	TRBV5-1	NA
TGTGCCAGCAGCTGGGGGGCTAGCGGGGGAGGTAATGAGCAGTTCTTC	CASSWGASGGGNEQFF	16	TRBD2	TRBJ2-1	TRBV11-2	NA
TGTGCCAGCAGCTCGCTGGACACGTCTAACTATGGCTACACCTTC	CASSSLDTSNYGYTF	15	NA	TRBJ1-2	TRBV7-9	NA
TGTGCCAGCAGGAAGGGGGAGACCCAGTACTTC	CASRKGETQYF	11	NA	TRBJ2-5	TRBV6-5	NA
TGTGCCAGCAGTTACGATTTAGTCCGCGAGCAGTACTTC	CASSYDLVREQYF	13	NA	TRBJ2-7	TRBV6-2/TRBV6-3	NA
TGTGCCAGCAGCTTTCTCCGGGGGGACACTGAAGCTTTCTTT	CASSFLRGDTEAFF	14	NA	TRBJ1-1	TRBV11-2	NA